The present T cell receptor beta chain was sequenced within a study of beta chain features in type 1 diabetes. About the research overall: Sorted cells numbering approximately 110,000,000 were examined across all samples.

Overall study findings and caveats: Type 1 diabetes patients had moderately but significantly shorter TCRB CDR3s in all four CD4+ subsets. Within the patient group, naive, central memory and Treg TCRB repertoires appeared more similar to each other than within healthy donors.

A remark on this clone: The antigen is undetermined.

Since all of the isolated RNA was reverse transcribed, expressed TCRB transcripts were what got sequenced. The data were produced by immunoSEQ multiplex PCR, yet TCRdb's version contains in-frame clones alone and is incomplete. The sample includes some 500,000 clones, about an eighth seen only once; the top ten take 0.04% to 0.05%. Input material: naive CD4+ T cells from blood. This receptor was obtained from a young woman in good health.

The chain's CDR3 is CASSPITSNEQFF. The DNA of the CDR3 is TGTGCCAGCAGCCCTATCACTAGCAATGAGCAGTTCTTC. The rearrangement joins TRBV7-2 to TRBJ2-1, with D perhaps TRBD2 (5 bases). The CDR3 length is 13 residues. Trimming took off 5 bases at V and 6 bases at J, with 11 bases between the two ends. Germline assignment: CDR1 SGHTA and CDR2 FQGNSA.